A selection of T cell receptor beta chains follows, all from one sample in a study of T-cell memory formation after mild COVID-19. MiXCR was run by TCRdb on the 5' RACE reads, yielding one entry per CDR3 protein. The sample includes some 40,000 distinct CDR3 sequences, about 6% seen only once; the top ten take around 0.84%. Sequencing was carried out using PBMCs or a T cell subset sorted from them (not recorded which). These receptor sequences come from an adult who had mild COVID-19 (a few samples of this study predate the infection). Cell type and time point are not known. CDR3s include the opening cysteine and the closing phenylalanine or tryptophan. Each record gives: V gene, J gene, D gene, clone size, CDR3 protein, CDR3 DNA. The D gene is left open where the match is weak. Clone size is shown for a subset of rows, as once, few, many or a class of expanded clone.

>TRBV29-1|TRBJ2-2|-|few
CSVEVFGRPNTGELFF
TGCAGCGTTGAAGTATTTGGACGTCCGAACACCGGGGAGCTGTTTTTT
>TRBV20-1|TRBJ2-4|-|few
CSARDTGTKNIQYF
TGCAGTGCTAGAGATACAGGGACAAAAAACATTCAGTACTTC
>TRBV21-1|TRBJ1-3|-|few
CASPDRGSGNTIYF
TGTGCCAGTCCCGACAGGGGCTCTGGAAACACCATATATTTT
>TRBV3-1|TRBJ2-1|-|few
CATGSRGSYNEQFF
TGTGCCACCGGATCTAGGGGCTCCTACAATGAGCAGTTCTTC
>TRBV24-1|TRBJ1-1|TRBD1|many
CATSDSGTGITFF
TGTGCCACCAGTGATTCCGGGACAGGGATAACTTTCTTT
>TRBV7-9|TRBJ1-1|-|-
CASSSFKGEGTEAFF
TGTGCCAGCAGCTCATTCAAGGGTGAGGGGACTGAAGCTTTCTTT
>TRBV5-1|TRBJ2-1|-|many
CASSFGLYNEQFF
TGCGCCAGCAGCTTCGGCCTCTACAATGAGCAGTTCTTC
>TRBV21-1|TRBJ2-1|-|many
CASSKKETGFHNEQFF
TGTGCCAGCAGCAAGAAGGAGACAGGGTTCCACAATGAGCAGTTCTTC
>TRBV10-3|TRBJ2-2|-|-
CAISAPGTYTGELFF
TGTGCCATCAGTGCCCCCGGGACGTACACCGGGGAGCTGTTTTTT
>TRBV11-2|TRBJ2-7|TRBD1|few
CASSLNRGQPYEQYF
TGTGCCAGCAGCCTAAACCGGGGACAGCCCTACGAGCAGTACTTC
>TRBV5-1|TRBJ2-3|-|medium-sized
CASSRRTITDTQYF
TGCGCCAGCAGCCGAAGGACTATCACAGATACGCAGTATTTT
>TRBV24-1|TRBJ2-6|TRBD1|-
CATSDSAGTGALSGANVLTF
TGTGCCACCAGTGATTCAGCCGGGACAGGGGCACTCTCTGGGGCCAACGTCCTGACTTTC
>TRBV15|TRBJ1-6|TRBD1|-
CATSKGARNSPLHF
TGTGCCACCAGCAAGGGGGCGCGGAATTCACCCCTCCACTTT
>TRBV12-3/TRBV12-4|TRBJ1-6|-|many
CASSLAHLPEGDNSPLHF
TGTGCCAGCAGTTTAGCGCATCTCCCTGAGGGGGATAATTCACCCCTCCACTTT
>TRBV7-2|TRBJ2-1|TRBD2|few
CASSSRGLAGDHEQFF
TGTGCCAGCAGCTCCCGGGGACTAGCGGGAGATCATGAGCAGTTCTTC
>TRBV12-3/TRBV12-4|TRBJ2-5|-|many
CASSLHPGAGETQYF
TGTGCCAGCAGCCTCCACCCGGGGGCGGGGGAGACCCAGTACTTC
>TRBV9|TRBJ1-3|TRBD1|few
CASSGEQGASGNTIYF
TGTGCCAGCAGCGGAGAACAGGGGGCATCTGGAAACACCATATATTTT
>TRBV5-4|TRBJ2-1|TRBD1|few
CASSLPGGNSNEQFF
TGTGCCAGCAGCTTGCCAGGGGGCAACTCTAATGAGCAGTTCTTC
>TRBV27|TRBJ2-5|TRBD2|-
CASSPAGARRAQYF
TGTGCCAGCAGCCCAGCGGGGGCCCGGCGGGCCCAGTACTTC